The 3 T cell receptor beta chains below come from one sample, sequenced in a study of vaccination effects on CD4 cells after COVID-19. The repertoire was sequenced with immunoSEQ multiplex PCR; TCRdb's copy has only in-frame clones and lacks some. Of about 24,000 clones in the sample, 77% are singletons; the top ten hold about 24%. The antigens of these receptors remain unknown. In the ViraFEST assay, antigen-specific CD4+ clonotypes were identified by expansion after peptide-pool stimulation. Investigators separated out CD4+ T cells once approximately 11 days of culture had passed. Two doses of either BNT162b2 or mRNA-1273 were given to each participant. This material consisted of CD4+ T cells from PBMCs cultured with HCoV-NL63 spike peptides, taken after COVID-19 vaccination. Every receptor here comes from a human donor who received a COVID-19 vaccine.

The chain has TRBV20-1 and TRBJ2-3; D is possibly TRBD2 (5 bases). CDR3 length equals 14 residues. The germline V and J ends were trimmed by 3 bases and 4 bases, with 14 bases remaining between them. Germline V lookup: CDR1 DFQATT, CDR2 SNEGSKA (reference sequence). The CDR3 coding sequence is TGCAGTGCTAGTGGGCTAGCTGGCTCAGATACGCAGTATTTT. This codes for CSASGLAGSDTQYF.

V gene TRBV6-6 combines with J gene TRBJ1-2, with a tentative D call TRBD1 (5 bases). This CDR3 spans 14 amino acids. CDR1 is MNHNY and CDR2 is SVGAGI in the germline V gene (reference sequence). V lost 5 bases to trimming and J lost 5 bases, with 15 bases between them. The CDR3 loop reads CASSAEFRGYGYTF. CDR3 in DNA: TGTGCCAGCAGTGCGGAATTTAGGGGATATGGCTACACCTTC.

The chain uses TRBV5-6 and TRBJ2-1; 10 bases match TRBD1. The germline CDR1 and CDR2 sequences are SGHDT and YYEEEE. This CDR3 is built from 16 residues. Germline trimming cut 4 bases from V and 4 bases from J; bases unmatched to any gene: 8. The CDR3: CASSPNTGQGYNEQFF. Here the CDR3 DNA reads TGTGCCAGCAGCCCCAACACGGGACAGGGGTACAATGAGCAGTTCTTC.